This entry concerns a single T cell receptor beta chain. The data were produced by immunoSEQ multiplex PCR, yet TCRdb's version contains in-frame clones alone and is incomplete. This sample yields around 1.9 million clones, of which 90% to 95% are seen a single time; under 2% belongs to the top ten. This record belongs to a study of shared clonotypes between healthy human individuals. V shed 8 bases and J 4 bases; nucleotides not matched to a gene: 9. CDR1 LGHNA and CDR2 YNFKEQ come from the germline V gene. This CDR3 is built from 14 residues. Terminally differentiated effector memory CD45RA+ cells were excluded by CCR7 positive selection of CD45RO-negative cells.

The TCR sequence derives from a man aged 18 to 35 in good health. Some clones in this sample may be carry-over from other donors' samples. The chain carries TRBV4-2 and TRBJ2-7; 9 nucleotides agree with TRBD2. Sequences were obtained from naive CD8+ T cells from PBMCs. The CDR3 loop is CASQQGLAGYEQYF. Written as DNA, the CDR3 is TGTGCCAGCCAGCAAGGGCTAGCGGGATACGAGCAGTACTTC.